Below are 11 T cell receptor beta chains sequenced from a single sample in a study of T cells in localized non-small cell lung cancer. The method was immunoSEQ multiplex PCR; TCRdb's version includes in-frame clones alone and lacks a portion of them. In the table there are tens of thousands of clones, roughly 88% of which are singletons. The specimen was peripheral blood mononuclear cells, collected before any cancer treatment. Receptors originate from a male donor at least 60 years old with stage II lung adenocarcinoma.

Details on this clone: At one boundary the junction diverges from the germline segment, which might be a read error. The rearrangement links TRBV7-7 to TRBJ2-1, with TRBD2 identical over 15 bases. The CDR3 is 14 residues long. Per the germline V gene, CDR1 is SSHAT and CDR2 is FNYEAQ (reference sequence). The CDR3 here is CASSPRTSGGELFF. The CDR3 nucleotides read TGTGCCAGCAGCCCCCGGACTAGCGGGGGGGAGCTGTTCTTC. Complete variable domain (other parts from reference TRBV7-7 and TRBJ2-1): GAGVSQSPRYKVTKRGQDVTLRCDPISSHATLYWYQQALGQGPEFLTYFNYEAQPDKSGLPSDRFSAERPEGSISTLTIQRTEQRDSAMYRCASSPRTSGGELFFGPGTRLTVL.

A few counts support this clone. The chain links TRBV11-2 to TRBJ1-1, with unresolved D. Trimming shortened V by 5 bases and J by 13 bases, and 14 bases separated the two germline ends. The CDR3 extends over 11 amino acids. Germline V gene sequence: CDR1 SGHAT, CDR2 FQNNGV. CDR3 in DNA: TGTGCCAGCAGCCCCTCCGGGGTTGGTTTCTTT. This translates into CASSPSGVGFF.

The chain employs TRBV7-8 and TRBJ2-7; possible D gene TRBD2, 7 bases. The CDR3 is 15 amino acids. The germline gives CDR1 SGHVS, CDR2 FQNEAQ. The germline V and J ends were trimmed by 1 base and 2 bases, with 12 bases remaining between them. CDR3 sequence (DNA): TGTGCCAGCAGCTTAGAGGGGGGGCCTACCTACGAGCAGTACTTC. Residues: CASSLEGGPTYEQYF. Using reference TRBV7-8 and TRBJ2-7 for the parts outside the CDR3, the full variable domain is GAGVSQSPRYKVAKRGQDVALRCDPISGHVSLFWYQQALGQGPEFLTYFQNEAQLDKSGLPSDRFFAERPEGSVSTLKIQRTQQEDSAVYLCASSLEGGPTYEQYFGPGTRLTVT.

The rearrangement uses TRBV12-5 and TRBJ2-7; 10 positions match TRBD1. The J segment lost 2 bases and the V segment lost 6 bases, leaving 4 bases of the junction unmatched. Germline V gene data show CDR1 as LGHNT and CDR2 as FRNRAP. CDR3 length: 14 residues. The DNA for the CDR3 is TGTGCTAGTGGATCCGGGACAGGGGCCTACGAGCAGTACTTC. Its protein product is CASGSGTGAYEQYF.

V usage is TRBV18 and J usage is TRBJ1-3; TRBD1 matches at 8 bases. This CDR3 is 17 amino acids long. From germline, CDR1 is KGHSH and CDR2 LQKENI. Losses at the gene ends were 1 base for V and 1 base for J; bases not matched to a gene: 6. CDR3 protein: CASSPRWGDRSGNTIYF. The CDR3 DNA follows: TGTGCCAGCTCACCACGATGGGGGGACAGGTCTGGAAACACCATATATTTT.

The rearrangement links TRBV6-6 to TRBJ1-1; no clear D. Trimming took off 4 bases at V and 0 bases at J, with 12 bases between the two ends. The CDR3 is 15 residues long. Per the germline V gene, CDR1 is MNHNY and CDR2 is SVGAGI (reference sequence). The CDR3 DNA sequence: TGTGCCAGCAGTTCATACGACAAAATGAACACTGAAGCTTTCTTT. This encodes CASSSYDKMNTEAFF.

This clone was seen a single time. The CDR3 DNA sequence: TGTGCCAGCAGCTTAGTGGTCAGGGACGAGCAGTACTTC. The encoded protein is CASSLVVRDEQYF. This chain links TRBV7-8 with TRBJ2-7, with D tentatively TRBD1 (5 bases). CDR3 size: 13 residues. V dropped 1 base and J dropped 5 bases, with 9 bases sitting between them. CDR1 SGHVS and CDR2 FQNEAQ come from the germline V gene. Variable domain in full (rest from reference TRBV7-8 and TRBJ2-7): GAGVSQSPRYKVAKRGQDVALRCDPISGHVSLFWYQQALGQGPEFLTYFQNEAQLDKSGLPSDRFFAERPEGSVSTLKIQRTQQEDSAVYLCASSLVVRDEQYFGPGTRLTVT.

The chain recombines TRBV9 with TRBJ1-2, with D perhaps matching TRBD1 (5 bases). V was shortened by 5 bases and J by 8 bases, with 25 bases between the two germline ends. This CDR3 is built from 16 residues. CDR1 and CDR2 from the germline V gene are SGDLS and YYNGEE. The CDR3 nucleotides are TGTGCCAGCAGGTCCCCCTTGGGGACGGTGCTAGGGGGCTACACCTTC. Translating it yields CASRSPLGTVLGGYTF.

V usage is TRBV6-6 and J usage is TRBJ2-6; D is undetermined. Germline V gene sequence: CDR1 MNHNY, CDR2 SVGAGI (reference sequence). This CDR3 comprises 16 residues. The V end was cut by 6 bases, the J end by 1 base, with 13 bases between. CDR3 sequence (DNA): TGTGCCAGCAGGCTTTTGACGGGTTCTGGGGCCAACGTCCTGACTTTC. This encodes CASRLLTGSGANVLTF.

As DNA, the CDR3 is TGTGCCAGCGACCATGGGGTCGGCCCGACCACAGATACGCAGTATTTT. Translating it yields CASDHGVGPTTDTQYF. The genes are TRBV4-2 and TRBJ2-3; the D is unclear. This CDR3 region has 16 residues. Trimming pared 8 bases from V and 2 bases from J, leaving 20 bases between. The germline CDR1 and CDR2 sequences are LGHNA and YNFKEQ.

The chain links TRBV5-8 to TRBJ1-3; D is unclear. V dropped 10 bases and J dropped 3 bases, with 8 bases sitting between them. The CDR3 is 11 amino acids. Looked up from germline, CDR1 is SGHTS and CDR2 is YDEGEE. CDR3 nucleotide sequence: TGTGCCCTCAAAGATGGAAACACCATATATTTT. Amino acids: CALKDGNTIYF.